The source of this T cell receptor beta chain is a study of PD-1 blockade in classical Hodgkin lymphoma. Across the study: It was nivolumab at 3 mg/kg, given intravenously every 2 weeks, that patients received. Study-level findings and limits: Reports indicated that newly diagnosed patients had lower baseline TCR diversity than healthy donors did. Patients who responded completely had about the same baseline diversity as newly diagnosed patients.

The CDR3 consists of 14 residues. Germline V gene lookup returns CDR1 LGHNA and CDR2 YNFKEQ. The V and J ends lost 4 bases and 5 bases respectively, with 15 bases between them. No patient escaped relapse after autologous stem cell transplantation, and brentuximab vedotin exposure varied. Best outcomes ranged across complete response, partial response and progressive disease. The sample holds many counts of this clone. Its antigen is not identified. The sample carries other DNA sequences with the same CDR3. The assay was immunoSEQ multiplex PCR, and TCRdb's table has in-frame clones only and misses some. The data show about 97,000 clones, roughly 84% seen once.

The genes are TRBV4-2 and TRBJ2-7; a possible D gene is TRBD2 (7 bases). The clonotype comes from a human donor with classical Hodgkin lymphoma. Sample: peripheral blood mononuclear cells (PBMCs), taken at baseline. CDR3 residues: CASSPTGGRDEQYF. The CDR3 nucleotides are TGTGCCAGCAGCCCGACAGGTGGGAGGGACGAGCAGTACTTC.